These 24 T cell receptor beta chains were sequenced from one sample in a study of cytomegalovirus exposure and HLA in healthy donors. With 60 Vbeta and 13 Jbeta primers, the PCR was carried out. The protocol was immunoSEQ multiplex PCR, while the TCRdb copy is restricted to in-frame clones and leaves out a portion. Of about 200,000 clones listed, 75% to 80% were seen once; the top ten hold roughly 2%. The sample was PBMCs. The receptors originated from a man aged 18 to 30 in good health and CMV-seronegative.

This chain connects TRBV5-1 to TRBJ2-5, with 10 bases identical to TRBD2. CDR3 size: 15 residues. V was clipped by 4 bases and J by 5 bases; unmatched bases: 8. The germline V gene encodes CDR1 SGHRS and CDR2 YFSETQ. CDR3 bases: TGCGCCAGCAGCCTCAGCGGGAGGGCCGAGGAGACCCAGTACTTC. Its protein is CASSLSGRAEETQYF.

This clone occurred once. This sequence joins TRBV9 and TRBJ2-5; 9 bases match TRBD2. Trimming cost V 1 base and J 2 bases; bases outside gene matches: 6. This CDR3 comprises 16 residues. CDR1 and CDR2 from the germline V gene are SGDLS and YYNGEE. The CDR3 DNA reads TGTGCCAGCAGCGTATTTCCAGCGGGGGGACAAGAGACCCAGTACTTC. Encoded protein: CASSVFPAGGQETQYF.

This sequence joins TRBV4-3 and TRBJ2-4; tentative D call: TRBD1 (5 bases). In germline, CDR1 is LGHNA, CDR2 YSLEER. V shed 0 bases and J shed 8 bases, with 14 bases lying between them. The CDR3 covers 15 residues. This CDR3 reads CASSQDWQGYDIQYF. DNA for the CDR3: TGCGCCAGCAGCCAAGATTGGCAGGGATACGACATTCAGTACTTC.

This chain uses TRBV2 with TRBJ1-1; 7 bases fit TRBD1. The CDR3 runs to 14 residues. V was pared by 2 bases and J by 4 bases, with 4 bases of the junction left unmatched. Germline V lookup: CDR1 SNHLY, CDR2 FYNNEI. For the CDR3, the DNA is TGTGCCAGCAGTGAATCCCCAGGGGGCACTGAAGCTTTCTTT. It yields the protein CASSESPGGTEAFF.

V usage is TRBV5-4 and J usage is TRBJ1-1, with D possibly matching TRBD1 (5 bases). Trimming took off 0 bases at V and 3 bases at J, with 15 bases between the two ends. Germline V gene data show CDR1 as SGHNT and CDR2 as YYREEE (reference sequence). The CDR3 is 16 amino acids. The DNA for the CDR3 is TGTGCCAGCAGCTTGGTTAGGGGAAACATAGACACTGAAGCTTTCTTT. Residues: CASSLVRGNIDTEAFF.

The chain links TRBV28 to TRBJ1-3; 7 nucleotides align to TRBD1. This CDR3 comprises 15 residues. Germline V CDR1 and CDR2: MDHEN, SYDVKM. V was clipped by 6 bases and J by 0 bases; unmatched bases: 5. The CDR3 DNA sequence: TGTGCCAGCAGGAGGGACAGCGACTCTGGAAACACCATATATTTT. Encoded protein: CASRRDSDSGNTIYF.

The V and J genes are TRBV30 and TRBJ1-4; D perhaps matches TRBD1 (5 bases). CDR3 length: 16 amino acids. Germline assignment: CDR1 GTSNPN and CDR2 SVGIG (reference sequence). Trimming removed 2 bases at V and 0 bases at J, with 13 bases between. The DNA for the CDR3 is TGTGCCTGGAGTCCCCCGGGGACTGCAACTAATGAAAAACTGTTTTTT. Residues: CAWSPPGTATNEKLFF.

The chain couples TRBV4-3 to TRBJ2-7; D is possibly TRBD1 (5 bases). In germline, CDR1 is LGHNA, CDR2 YSLEER. Between the trimmed V and J ends, which lost 2 bases and 4 bases, there was a span of 9 bases. The CDR3 runs 13 residues. This chain's CDR3 is CASSQFSGYEQYF. CDR3 nucleotide sequence: TGCGCCAGCAGCCAATTCTCAGGGTACGAGCAGTACTTC.

This clone was counted a few times. V is TRBV5-1 and J is TRBJ2-2; tentative D call: TRBD1 (6 bases). The CDR3 is 14 residues long. The ends were cut back, 3 bases at V and 4 bases at J, with 10 bases in the middle. The germline V gene has CDR1 SGHRS and CDR2 YFSETQ. This CDR3 reads CASSSTGTTGELFF. The DNA for the CDR3 is TGCGCCAGCAGCTCTACAGGGACCACCGGGGAGCTGTTTTTT.

This clone was detected a few times. The chain couples TRBV7-3 to TRBJ2-2; no reliable D call. Germline CDR1 reads SGHTA; CDR2 reads FQGTGA. Trimming left V 0 bases short and J 6 bases short, with 11 bases between. This CDR3 comprises 15 residues. CDR3 protein: CASSLTNSRSGELFF. The CDR3 DNA sequence: TGTGCCAGCAGCTTAACGAACAGTCGGTCCGGGGAGCTGTTTTTT.

This sequence joins TRBV30 and TRBJ1-6; 7 nucleotides line up with TRBD1. Unmatched junction bases numbered 19, after V lost 2 bases and J lost 0 bases. CDR1 and CDR2 (germline): GTSNPN, SVGIG (reference sequence). The CDR3 covers 21 residues. The CDR3 nucleotides are TGTGCCTGGAGTAGAACCCCAGGGGGGAAAGGGAAAAGCTCCTATAATTCACCCCTCCACTTT. Amino acids: CAWSRTPGGKGKSSYNSPLHF.

The chain employs TRBV11-2 and TRBJ2-7; possibly TRBD2 for D (6 bases). CDR3 length: 15 amino acids. The V end was cut by 2 bases, the J end by 3 bases, with 14 bases between. Germline CDR1 reads SGHAT; CDR2 reads FQNNGV. The DNA for the CDR3 is TGTGCCAGCAGCTTATTATCGGGAGATGTCTACGAGCAGTACTTC. Translation: CASSLLSGDVYEQYF.

This clone was seen just once. V and J are TRBV30 and TRBJ2-1; D is ambiguous. This CDR3 is built from 11 residues. CDR1 and CDR2 (germline): GTSNPN, SVGIG (reference sequence). Trimming stripped 0 bases from V and 12 bases from J, with 9 bases between. CDR3 region: CAWSVAGWQFF. In DNA, the CDR3 is TGTGCCTGGAGTGTGGCAGGATGGCAGTTCTTC.

The V and J genes are TRBV28 and TRBJ2-2; D ambiguous. This CDR3 has 14 residues. Germline CDR1 and CDR2: MDHEN and SYDVKM. V lost 6 bases and J lost 6, with 14 bases in between. DNA of the CDR3: TGTGCCAGCAGACCCTCCGACTTCTCCGGGGAGCTGTTTTTT. It yields the protein CASRPSDFSGELFF.

The chain employs TRBV7-8 and TRBJ2-5, with 8 bases aligning to TRBD1. The CDR3 loop spans 16 amino acids. V shed 4 bases, J shed 5 bases, and the junction held 12 bases outside the gene matches. Per germline, CDR1 SGHVS and CDR2 FQNEAQ. The CDR3: CASSSITGQGGETQYF. The CDR3 DNA is TGTGCCAGCAGCTCTATAACTGGACAGGGTGGGGAGACCCAGTACTTC.

The rearrangement links TRBV27 to TRBJ2-1, with D perhaps matching TRBD2 (5 bases). The CDR3 extends over 17 amino acids. From germline, CDR1 is MNHEY and CDR2 SMNVEV (reference sequence). V gave up 3 bases and J gave up 0 bases, with 15 bases separating them. The DNA for the CDR3 is TGTGCCAGCAGTTTGGGAGCCCTAAAGGCCTCCTACAATGAGCAGTTCTTC. Amino acids: CASSLGALKASYNEQFF.

The genes are TRBV5-1 and TRBJ2-7; TRBD1 matches 9 bases. V lost 4 bases to trimming and J lost 5 bases; unmatched junction nucleotides: 10. CDR3 length equals 15 residues. Germline-derived CDR1 and CDR2 are SGHRS and YFSETQ. CDR3 amino acids: CASSPAGTGLHEQYF. The CDR3 DNA is TGCGCCAGCAGCCCGGCCGGGACAGGGCTACACGAGCAGTACTTC.

The CDR3, as DNA: TGTGCCAGCAGCTCTCCCCCTGAGGTCTACGAGCAGTACTTC. Translation gives CASSSPPEVYEQYF. This rearrangement joins TRBV7-6 to TRBJ2-5; D remains unclear. The J call may be faulty, since TRBJ2-7 better matches the DNA end. There are 14 residues in the CDR3. Germline CDR1 SGHVS, CDR2 FNYEAQ.

This clone was recorded only once. The gene calls are TRBV6-1 and TRBJ2-1; perhaps TRBD2 as D (6 bases). Trimming removed 7 bases from V and 2 bases from J, with 15 bases in between. Germline loops: CDR1 MNHNS, CDR2 SASEGT. The CDR3 is 15 amino acids. The CDR3 bases are TGTGCCAGCACCATCGGGGGTTTCCCCTACAATGAGCAGTTCTTC. It translates to CASTIGGFPYNEQFF.

The table lists this clone with a count of one. The J gene is TRBJ2-3, the V gene TRBV6-1; D remains ambiguous. Germline V lookup: CDR1 MNHNS, CDR2 SASEGT. The CDR3 sequence is 14 residues long. Trimming removed 0 bases from V and 4 bases from J, with 8 bases in between. CDR3 nucleotide sequence: TGTGCCAGCAGTGAAGCGAATCGGGCAGATACGCAGTATTTT. Translated, it gives CASSEANRADTQYF.

This sequence joins TRBV11-2 and TRBJ1-6, with TRBD1 matching 7 bases. CDR1 SGHAT and CDR2 FQNNGV come from the germline V gene. The CDR3 covers 13 residues. V was clipped by 9 bases and J by 8 bases; unmatched bases: 7. The CDR3 nucleotides read TGTGCCAGTAATACAGGGGCTTATTCACCCCTCCACTTT. This sequence encodes CASNTGAYSPLHF.

V and J are TRBV5-6 and TRBJ2-1; maybe TRBD2 (5 bases). V lost 2 bases and J 8 bases, leaving 14 bases between the germline ends. The CDR3 has 14 residues. Germline CDR1 is SGHDT and CDR2 is YYEEEE. In DNA, the CDR3 is TGTGCCAGCAGCTTCCTTGCCGCGGGCTATGAGCAGTTCTTC. Protein sequence: CASSFLAAGYEQFF.

This clone was picked up one time. V is TRBV9 and J is TRBJ2-1; D is perhaps TRBD1 (5 bases). V shed 3 bases and J shed 8 bases, with 12 bases lying between them. The CDR3 sequence is 13 residues long. Germline lookup yields CDR1 SGDLS and CDR2 YYNGEE. CDR3 loop: CASSARQLHEQFF. CDR3 nucleotides: TGTGCCAGCAGCGCCAGACAGCTGCATGAGCAGTTCTTC.

The J gene is TRBJ2-7, the V gene TRBV28; 8 bases are shared with TRBD2. The CDR3 is 17 residues long. CDR1 MDHEN and CDR2 SYDVKM come from the germline V gene. Trimming cost V 2 bases and J 2 bases; bases outside gene matches: 11. The CDR3 is CASSLLGGGRFPYEQYF. DNA for the CDR3: TGTGCCAGCAGTTTACTCGGGGGCGGGAGGTTTCCCTACGAGCAGTACTTC. Complete variable domain (other parts from reference TRBV28 and TRBJ2-7): DVKVTQSSRYLVKRTGEKVFLECVQDMDHENMFWYRQDPGLGLRLIYFSYDVKMKEKGDIPEGYSVSREKKERFSLILESASTNQTSMYLCASSLLGGGRFPYEQYFGPGTRLTVT.